This T cell receptor beta chain is from a study of identical twins. A universal primer binding site was introduced by template switching. The final cDNA contained unique molecular identifiers. Via MiXCR, TCRdb re-called the 5' RACE reads, giving one row per CDR3 protein. The data hold some 440,000 distinct CDR3 sequences, with 24% observed a single time. Trimming took off 5 bases at V and 4 bases at J, with 17 bases between the two ends. CDR3 size: 14 residues. The V gene's germline CDR1 is DFQATT and CDR2 SNEGSKA (reference sequence). The same data also went into a second study, on T cells expressing NK-cell markers. Per that paper: Sorted CD3+CD56-NKG2C+, CD3+CD56+NKG2C+ and CD3+CD56+NKG2C- T cells supplied the TCR beta repertoires.

The sample was CD4+ T cells sorted from blood. The J gene is TRBJ2-5, the V gene TRBV20-1; D is possibly TRBD2 (7 bases). This receptor was identified in a woman aged 18 to 35 in good health. CDR3: CSAYRGGGSETQYF. Here the CDR3 DNA reads TGCAGTGCTTACAGAGGGGGGGGGTCAGAGACCCAGTACTTC.